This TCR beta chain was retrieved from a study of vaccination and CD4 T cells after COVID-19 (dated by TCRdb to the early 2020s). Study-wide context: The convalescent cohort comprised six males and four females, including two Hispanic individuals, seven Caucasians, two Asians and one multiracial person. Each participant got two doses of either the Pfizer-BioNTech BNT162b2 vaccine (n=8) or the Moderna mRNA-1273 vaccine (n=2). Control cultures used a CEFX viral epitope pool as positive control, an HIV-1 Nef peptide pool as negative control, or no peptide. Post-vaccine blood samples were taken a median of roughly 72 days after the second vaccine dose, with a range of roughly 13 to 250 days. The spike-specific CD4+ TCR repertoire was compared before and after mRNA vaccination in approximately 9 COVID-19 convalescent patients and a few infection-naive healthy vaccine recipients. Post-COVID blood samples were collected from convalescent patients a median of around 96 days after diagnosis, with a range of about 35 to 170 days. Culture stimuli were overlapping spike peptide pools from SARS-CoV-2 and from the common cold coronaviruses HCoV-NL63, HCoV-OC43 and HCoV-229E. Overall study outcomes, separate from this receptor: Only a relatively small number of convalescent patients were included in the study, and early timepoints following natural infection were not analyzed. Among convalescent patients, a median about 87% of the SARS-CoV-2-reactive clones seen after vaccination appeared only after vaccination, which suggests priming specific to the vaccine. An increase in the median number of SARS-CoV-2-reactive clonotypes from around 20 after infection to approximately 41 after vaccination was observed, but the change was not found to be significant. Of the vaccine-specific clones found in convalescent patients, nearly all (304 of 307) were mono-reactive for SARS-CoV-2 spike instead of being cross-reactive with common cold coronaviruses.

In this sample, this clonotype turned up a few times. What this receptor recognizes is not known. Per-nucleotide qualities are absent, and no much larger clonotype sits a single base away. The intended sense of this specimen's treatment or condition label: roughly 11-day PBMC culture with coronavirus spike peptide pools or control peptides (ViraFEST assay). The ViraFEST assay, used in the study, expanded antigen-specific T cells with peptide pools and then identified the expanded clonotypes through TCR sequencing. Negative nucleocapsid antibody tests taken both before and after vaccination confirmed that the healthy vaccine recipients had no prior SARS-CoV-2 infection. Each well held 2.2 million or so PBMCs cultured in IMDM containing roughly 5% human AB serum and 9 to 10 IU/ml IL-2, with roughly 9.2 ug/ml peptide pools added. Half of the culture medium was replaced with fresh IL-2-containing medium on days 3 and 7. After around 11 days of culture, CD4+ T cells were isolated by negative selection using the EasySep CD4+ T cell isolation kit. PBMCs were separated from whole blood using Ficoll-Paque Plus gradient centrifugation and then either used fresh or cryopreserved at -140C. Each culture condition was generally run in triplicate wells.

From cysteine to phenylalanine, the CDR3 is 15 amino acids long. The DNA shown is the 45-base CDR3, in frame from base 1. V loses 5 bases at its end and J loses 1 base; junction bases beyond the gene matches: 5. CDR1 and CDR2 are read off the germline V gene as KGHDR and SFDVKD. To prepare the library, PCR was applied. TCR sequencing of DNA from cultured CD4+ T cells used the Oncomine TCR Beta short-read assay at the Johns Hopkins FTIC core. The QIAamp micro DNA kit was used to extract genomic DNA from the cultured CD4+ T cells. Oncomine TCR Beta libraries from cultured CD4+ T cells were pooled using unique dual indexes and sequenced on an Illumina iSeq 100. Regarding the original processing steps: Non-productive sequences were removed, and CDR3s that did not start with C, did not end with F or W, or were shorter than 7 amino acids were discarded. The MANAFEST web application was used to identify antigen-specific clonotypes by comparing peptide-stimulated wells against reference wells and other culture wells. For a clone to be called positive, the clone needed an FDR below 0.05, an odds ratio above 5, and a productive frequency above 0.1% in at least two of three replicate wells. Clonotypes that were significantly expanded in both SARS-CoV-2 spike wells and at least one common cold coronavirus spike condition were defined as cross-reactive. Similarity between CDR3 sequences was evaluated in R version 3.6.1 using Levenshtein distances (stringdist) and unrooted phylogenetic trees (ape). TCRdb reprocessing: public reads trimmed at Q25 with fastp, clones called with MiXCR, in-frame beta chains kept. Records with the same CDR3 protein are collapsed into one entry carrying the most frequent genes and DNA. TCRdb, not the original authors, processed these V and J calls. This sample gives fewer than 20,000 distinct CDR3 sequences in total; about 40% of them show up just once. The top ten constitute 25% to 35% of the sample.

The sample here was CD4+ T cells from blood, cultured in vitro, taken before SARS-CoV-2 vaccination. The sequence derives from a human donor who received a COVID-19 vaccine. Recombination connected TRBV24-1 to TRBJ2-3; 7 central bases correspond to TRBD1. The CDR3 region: CATSVGGQGTDTQYF. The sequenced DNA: TGTGCCACCAGTGTCGGTGGACAGGGCACAGATACGCAGTATTTT.